A selection of T cell receptor beta chains follows, all from one sample in a study of T cells in localized non-small cell lung cancer. Only in-frame clones appear in the TCRdb table, and some are missing; sequencing was by immunoSEQ multiplex PCR. The data hold around 30,000 clones, with 94% observed a single time. Sequenced material: peripheral blood, taken before any cancer treatment. These receptors came from a woman between 40 and 69 years old with stage I lung adenocarcinoma. Each CDR3 is given with its conserved first and last residue. A D gene is named only where the DNA matches it firmly. For some rows the clone size is stated as once, few or many, or as a class when expanded; others skip it.

clone size	V gene	D gene	J gene	CDR3 DNA	CDR3 protein
NA	TRBV19	NA	TRBJ2-7	TGTGCCAGTAGTGACCCCGGGGCAGGGCGTCCCTACGAGCAGTACTTC	CASSDPGAGRPYEQYF
NA	TRBV7-2	NA	TRBJ2-5	TGTGCCAGCAGCTTAGCCCCAGGGGGGCAAGAGACCCAGTACTTC	CASSLAPGGQETQYF
NA	TRBV15	NA	TRBJ1-1	TGTGCCACCAGCAGAGCTTCCGACTTCATGAACACTGAAGCTTTCTTT	CATSRASDFMNTEAFF
NA	TRBV2	NA	TRBJ1-2	TGTGCCAGCAGTTTGGGGCGGTCTAACTATGGCTACACCTTC	CASSLGRSNYGYTF
NA	TRBV10-1	TRBD1	TRBJ2-5	TGCGCCAGCAGTAGGGACAGACAAGAGACCCAGTACTTC	CASSRDRQETQYF
NA	TRBV7-9	NA	TRBJ2-1	TGTGCCAGCAGCTTAGGCGGCAGAAGGCAGTTCTTC	CASSLGGRRQFF
NA	TRBV27	TRBD2	TRBJ2-1	TGTGCCAGCAGTTCTCTAGCGGTCTACAATGAGCAGTTCTTC	CASSSLAVYNEQFF
NA	TRBV11-3	NA	TRBJ1-2	TGTGCCAGCAGGTCCACCAAAAACGAGCCGGGGGATTGTTATGACTACACCTTC	CASRSTKNEPGDCYDYTF
NA	TRBV28	NA	TRBJ2-7	TGTGCCAGCAGTTCGATAGGGCTAAAATCCTACGAGCAGTACTTC	CASSSIGLKSYEQYF
NA	TRBV6-6	TRBD1	TRBJ1-4	TGTGCCAGCAGTTATATGACAGGGTCGAAAGAAAAACTGTTTTTT	CASSYMTGSKEKLFF
once	TRBV7-2	NA	TRBJ1-1	TGTGCCAGCAGCTTGAGGGGGGCTCCCGGGAGGTCGGCTTTCTTT	CASSLRGAPGRSAFF